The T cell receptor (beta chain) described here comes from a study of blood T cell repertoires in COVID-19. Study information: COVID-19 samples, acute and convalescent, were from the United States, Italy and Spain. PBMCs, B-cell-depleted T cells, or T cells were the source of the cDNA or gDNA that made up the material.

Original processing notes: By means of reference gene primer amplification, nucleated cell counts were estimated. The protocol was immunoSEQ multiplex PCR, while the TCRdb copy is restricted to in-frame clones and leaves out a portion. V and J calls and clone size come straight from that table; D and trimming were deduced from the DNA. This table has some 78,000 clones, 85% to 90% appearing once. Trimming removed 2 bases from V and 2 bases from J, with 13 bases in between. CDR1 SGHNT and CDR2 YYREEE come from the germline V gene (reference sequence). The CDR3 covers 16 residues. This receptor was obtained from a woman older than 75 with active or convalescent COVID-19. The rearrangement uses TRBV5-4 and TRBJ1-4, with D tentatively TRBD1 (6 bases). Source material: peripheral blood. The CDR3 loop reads CASSLGGARTNEKLFF. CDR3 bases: TGTGCCAGCAGCTTAGGGGGGGCGCGCACTAATGAAAAACTGTTTTTT.